The rows below give T cell receptor beta chains drawn from one sample of a study of shared clonotypes between healthy human individuals. The data were produced by immunoSEQ multiplex PCR, yet TCRdb's version contains in-frame clones alone and is incomplete. This table holds approximately 2.3 million clones, approximately 95% found once. The sample consisted of naive CD4+ T cells from PBMCs. The receptors come from a man aged 18-30 years in good health. Some clones in this sample may be carry-over from other donors' samples. CDR3s leave out the opening cysteine and the closing phenylalanine or tryptophan. A D gene is named only where the DNA matches it firmly. Rows may omit the clone size; those that give it use once, few, many or a size class.

V gene	D gene	J gene	clone size	CDR3 protein
TRBV4-1	.	TRBJ1-5	once	ASSQVPFRGDSNQPQH
TRBV28	TRBD1	TRBJ1-2	.	ASRSSGQGTTRGYT
TRBV18	TRBD2	TRBJ2-7	.	ASSPPFSGTSYEQY
TRBV20-1	.	TRBJ1-2	few	SARSSGYT
TRBV4-1	TRBD1	TRBJ2-7	.	ASSHRQGSYEQY
TRBV11-1	TRBD2	TRBJ2-1	.	ASSLPGLASYNEQF
TRBV29-1	TRBD2	TRBJ2-1	.	SVSQGLAGTSEQF
TRBV5-1	TRBD2	TRBJ2-3	once	ASNPGTSGPPRGDTQY
TRBV27	TRBD1	TRBJ2-1	.	ASSLDREDEQF
TRBV7-2	.	TRBJ1-4	.	ASSSWEADNEKLF
TRBV2	TRBD2	TRBJ2-1	once	ASSVGLAVSGEQF
TRBV5-1	TRBD2	TRBJ2-2	.	ASLLTGGSYTGELF
TRBV13	TRBD1	TRBJ2-5	.	ASSLGPGGLQETQY
TRBV19	.	TRBJ1-1	once	ASTGQPNTEAF
TRBV5-5	TRBD2	TRBJ2-7	.	ASSLVFRGPSGTRYEQY
TRBV7-8	TRBD1	TRBJ2-7	.	ASSLRGGQDYEQY
TRBV18	TRBD1	TRBJ2-1	.	ASSPGQGGYYEQF
TRBV28	.	TRBJ2-7	.	ASSLYGAGFAYEQY
TRBV7-9	.	TRBJ1-2	.	ASSHWTGSSNPGYT
TRBV30	TRBD2	TRBJ2-2	.	AWRPSGSSGELF
TRBV28	.	TRBJ2-5	.	ASTDRGRRMMGQETQY
TRBV29-1	TRBD1	TRBJ1-1	.	SVDLREGATEAF
TRBV2	.	TRBJ2-7	.	AARAGTHDYEQY
TRBV9	.	TRBJ2-7	.	ASSVESKLSGSEQY
TRBV14	TRBD1	TRBJ2-7	.	ASSQGTGLYEQY
TRBV7-2	.	TRBJ2-7	.	ASSLVGSLSSYEQY